The 8 T cell receptor beta chains presented below share a single source sample, sequenced in a study of T cell responses to AZD1222 COVID-19 vaccine. Repertoires were generated with immunoSEQ multiplex PCR, while TCRdb's copy carries only in-frame clones and drops some. The data hold 30,000 to 40,000 clones, with approximately 80% observed a single time. The sequencing used peripheral blood, collected 28 days after the second AZD1222 dose. These receptors all come from an adult who received the AZD1222 COVID-19 vaccine.

This chain connects TRBV3-1 (or the pseudogene TRBV3-2) to TRBJ2-7; D is perhaps TRBD1 or TRBD2 (5 bases each). Per germline, CDR1 LGHDT and CDR2 YNNKEL (reference sequence). Trimming pared 3 bases from V and 6 bases from J, leaving 12 bases between. The CDR3 has 13 amino acids. CDR3 sequence reads: CASSQTPGTEQYF. CDR3 bases: TGTGCCAGCAGCCAGACTCCAGGGACCGAGCAGTACTTC.

This rearrangement joins TRBV5-1 to TRBJ2-7; D may be TRBD1 or TRBD2 (5 bases each). The CDR3 consists of 17 residues. V was clipped by 5 bases and J by 0 bases, with 21 bases between them. Germline V gives CDR1 SGHRS, CDR2 YFSETQ. The CDR3 here is CASSSPAGALPSYEQYF. The CDR3 DNA reads as TGCGCCAGCAGTTCGCCTGCCGGGGCCCTCCCCTCCTACGAGCAGTACTTC.

The rearrangement links TRBV6-5 to TRBJ2-7; 7 nucleotides agree with TRBD1. The germline gives CDR1 MNHEY, CDR2 SVGAGI. The length of the CDR3 is 16 residues. V trimming: 2 bases; J trimming: 3 bases; junction bases outside the gene matches: 10. CDR3 sequence reads: CASSYTGGDSGYEQYV. DNA of the CDR3: TGTGCCAGCAGTTACACGGGTGGGGACAGTGGCTACGAGCAGTACGTC.

The chain uses TRBV19 and TRBJ2-2; 9 bases fit TRBD1. The CDR3 consists of 16 residues. V dropped 5 bases and J dropped 4; count of bases not matched to a gene: 8. Germline V gene data show CDR1 as LNHDA and CDR2 as SQIVND (reference sequence). DNA of the CDR3: TGTGCCAGTAGTCAGAACTCGGACAGGGGCACCGGGGAGCTGTTTTTT. Protein: CASSQNSDRGTGELFF.

V usage is TRBV5-6 and J usage is TRBJ2-3; TRBD2 matches at 8 bases. The CDR3 is 15 residues long. J was trimmed by 2 bases and V by 1 base; bases with no gene match: 3. In germline, CDR1 is SGHDT, CDR2 YYEEEE. The CDR3 loop reads CASSLRGGLTDTQYF. As DNA, the CDR3 is TGTGCCAGCAGCTTGCGGGGGGGCCTCACAGATACGCAGTATTTT.

The chain combines TRBV7-2 with TRBJ2-1; TRBD2 matches at 7 bases. The CDR3 runs to 13 residues. The germline V gene has CDR1 SGHTA and CDR2 FQGNSA. Unmatched junction bases numbered 10, after V lost 8 bases and J lost 9 bases. The chain's CDR3 is CASGGGLVGEQFF. The CDR3 DNA reads TGTGCCAGCGGCGGAGGACTAGTGGGTGAGCAGTTCTTC. The full variable domain, its missing parts supplied by reference TRBV7-2 and TRBJ2-1, is GAGVSQSPSNKVTEKGKDVELRCDPISGHTALYWYRQSLGQGLEFLIYFQGNSAPDKSGLPSDRFSAERTGGSVSTLTIQRTQQEDSAVYLCASGGGLVGEQFFGPGTRLTVL.

V gene TRBV15 combines with J gene TRBJ2-3, with D perhaps matching TRBD1 (6 bases). Trimming left V 0 bases short and J 6 bases short, with 7 bases between. CDR1 is LNHNV and CDR2 is YYDKDF in the germline V gene (reference sequence). This CDR3 is built from 13 residues. CDR3 sequence reads: CATSRDTGDTQYF. In DNA, the CDR3 is TGTGCCACCAGCAGAGATACAGGGGATACGCAGTATTTT.

The CDR3 coding sequence is TGTGCCAGCTCCAATAGCGGGAAGTACTACGAGCAGTACGTC. Encoded protein: CASSNSGKYYEQYV. This chain uses TRBV18 with TRBJ2-7; 8 bases align to TRBD2. V shed 6 bases and J 3 bases; nucleotides not matched to a gene: 7. This CDR3 has 14 amino acids. Germline CDR1 KGHSH, CDR2 LQKENI.